Within the sample, the clone carrying this T cell receptor delta chain is large (0.1 to 1%). This specimen includes other DNA sequences encoding the same CDR3. The data originate from a study of gamma-delta T cells after stem cell transplantation. TCRdb repeated clone calling on the RT-PCR reads with CATT. The table shows about 5,400 delta-chain clones, with around 9.6% occurring only once. V dropped 0 bases and J dropped 0 bases, with 22 bases sitting between them. Germline CDR1 GEAIGNYY, CDR2 EKD. The CDR3 extends over 19 amino acids. The origin of this receptor is a human donor. It is not recorded whose cells these are; they may come from a transplant donor. Source material: gamma-delta T cells. The genes are TRDV2 and TRDJ1, with D unclear. CDR3 sequence reads: CACDTVGGFPATNTDKLIF. CDR3 bases: TGTGCCTGTGACACCGTAGGTGGTTTCCCCGCGACCAACACCGATAAACTCATCTTT.